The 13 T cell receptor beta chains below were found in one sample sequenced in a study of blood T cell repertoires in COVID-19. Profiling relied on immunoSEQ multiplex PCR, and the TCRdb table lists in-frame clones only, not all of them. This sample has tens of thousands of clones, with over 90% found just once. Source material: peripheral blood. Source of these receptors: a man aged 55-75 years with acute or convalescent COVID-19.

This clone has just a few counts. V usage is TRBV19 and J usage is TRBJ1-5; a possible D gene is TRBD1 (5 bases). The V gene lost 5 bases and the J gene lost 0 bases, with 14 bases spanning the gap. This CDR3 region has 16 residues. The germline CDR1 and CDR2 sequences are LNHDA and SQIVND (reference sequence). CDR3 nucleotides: TGTGCCAGTAGTTCCGAAACAGGATATAGCAATCAGCCCCAGCATTTT. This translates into CASSSETGYSNQPQHF. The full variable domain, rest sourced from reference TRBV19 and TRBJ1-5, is DGGITQSPKYLFRKEGQNVTLSCEQNLNHDAMYWYRQDPGQGLRLIYYSQIVNDFQKGDIAEGYSVSREKKESFPLTVTSAQKNPTAFYLCASSSETGYSNQPQHFGDGTRLSIL.

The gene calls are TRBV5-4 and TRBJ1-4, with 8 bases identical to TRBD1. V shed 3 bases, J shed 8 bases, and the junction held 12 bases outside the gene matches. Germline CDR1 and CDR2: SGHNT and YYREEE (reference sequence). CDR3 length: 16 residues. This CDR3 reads CASSSGPTGVGEKLFF. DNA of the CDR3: TGTGCCAGCAGCTCGGGCCCGACAGGGGTTGGGGAAAAACTGTTTTTT.

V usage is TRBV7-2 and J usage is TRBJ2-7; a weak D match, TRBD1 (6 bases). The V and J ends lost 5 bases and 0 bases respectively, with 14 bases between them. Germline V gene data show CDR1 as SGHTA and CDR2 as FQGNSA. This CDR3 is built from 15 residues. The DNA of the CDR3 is TGTGCCAGCAGCCCTGACAGGTACCTCTCCTACGAGCAGTACTTC. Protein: CASSPDRYLSYEQYF.

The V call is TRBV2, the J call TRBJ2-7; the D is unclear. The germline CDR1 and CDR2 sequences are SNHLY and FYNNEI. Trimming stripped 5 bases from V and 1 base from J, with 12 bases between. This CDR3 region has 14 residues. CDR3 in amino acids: CASSPTQVSYEQYF. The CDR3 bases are TGTGCCAGCAGTCCAACCCAGGTTTCCTACGAGCAGTACTTC.

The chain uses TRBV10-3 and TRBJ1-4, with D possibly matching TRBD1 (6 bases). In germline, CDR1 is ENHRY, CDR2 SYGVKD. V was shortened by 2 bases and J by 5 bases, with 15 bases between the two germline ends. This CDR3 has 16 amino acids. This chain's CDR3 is CAISEGLGQLNEKLFF. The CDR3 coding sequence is TGTGCCATCAGTGAGGGCTTAGGACAGCTCAATGAAAAACTGTTTTTT.

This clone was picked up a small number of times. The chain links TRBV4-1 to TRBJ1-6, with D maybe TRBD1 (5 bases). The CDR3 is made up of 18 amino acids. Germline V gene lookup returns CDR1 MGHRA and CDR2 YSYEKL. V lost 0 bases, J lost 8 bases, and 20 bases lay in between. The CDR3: CASSQEATGGLGYSPLHF. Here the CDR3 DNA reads TGCGCCAGCAGCCAAGAAGCAACTGGGGGACTGGGGTATTCACCCCTCCACTTT.

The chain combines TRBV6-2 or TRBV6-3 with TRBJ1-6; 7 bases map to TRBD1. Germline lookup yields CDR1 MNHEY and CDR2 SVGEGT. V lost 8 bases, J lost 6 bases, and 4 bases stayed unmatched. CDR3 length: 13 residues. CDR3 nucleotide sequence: TGTGCCAGCGGCCGACAGGGTAATTCACCCCTCCACTTT. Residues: CASGRQGNSPLHF.

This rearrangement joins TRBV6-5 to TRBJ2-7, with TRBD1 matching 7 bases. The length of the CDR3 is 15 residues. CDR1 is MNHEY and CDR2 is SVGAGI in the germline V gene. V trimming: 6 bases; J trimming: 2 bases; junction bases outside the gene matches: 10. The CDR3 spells CASRPNQGQPYEQYF. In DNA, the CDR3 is TGTGCCAGCAGGCCAAACCAGGGACAGCCCTACGAGCAGTACTTC.

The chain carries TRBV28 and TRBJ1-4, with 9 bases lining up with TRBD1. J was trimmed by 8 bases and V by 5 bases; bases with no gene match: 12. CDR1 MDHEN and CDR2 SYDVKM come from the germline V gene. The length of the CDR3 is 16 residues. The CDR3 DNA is TGTGCCAGCAGTCCCTCACCGGGACAGGGCGGAGAAAAACTGTTTTTT. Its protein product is CASSPSPGQGGEKLFF.

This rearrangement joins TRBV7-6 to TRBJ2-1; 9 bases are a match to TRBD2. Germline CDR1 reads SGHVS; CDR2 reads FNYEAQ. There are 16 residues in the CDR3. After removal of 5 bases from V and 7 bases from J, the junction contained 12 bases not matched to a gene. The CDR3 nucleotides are TGTGCCAGCAGCCCGCTTTACAGCGGGGGGACTAATGAGCAGTTCTTC. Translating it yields CASSPLYSGGTNEQFF.

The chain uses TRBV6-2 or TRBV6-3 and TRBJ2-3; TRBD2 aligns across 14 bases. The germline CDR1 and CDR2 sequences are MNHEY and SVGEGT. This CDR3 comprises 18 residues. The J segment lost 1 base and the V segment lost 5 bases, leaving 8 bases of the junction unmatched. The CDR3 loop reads CASSQSGLAGVGTDTQYF. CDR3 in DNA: TGTGCCAGCAGTCAATCGGGACTAGCGGGAGTTGGCACAGATACGCAGTATTTT.

The CDR3 sequence is CASSLVGGTGNNSPLHF. CDR3 nucleotide sequence: TGTGCCAGCAGCTTGGTAGGGGGGACAGGGAATAATTCACCCCTCCACTTT. The chain recombines TRBV7-2 with TRBJ1-6, with 9 bases lining up with TRBD1. The CDR3 covers 17 residues. With V trimmed by 3 bases and J by 5 bases, 8 bases remained unmatched. The germline CDR1 and CDR2 sequences are SGHTA and FQGNSA.

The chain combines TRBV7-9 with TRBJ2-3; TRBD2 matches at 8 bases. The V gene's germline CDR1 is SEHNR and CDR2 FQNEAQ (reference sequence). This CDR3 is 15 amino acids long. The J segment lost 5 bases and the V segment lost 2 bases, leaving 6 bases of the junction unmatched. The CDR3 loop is CASSLTSGSLDTQYF. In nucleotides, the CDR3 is TGTGCCAGCAGCTTAACCAGCGGGAGCTTAGATACGCAGTATTTT.